The rows below give T cell receptor beta chains drawn from one sample of a study of blood T cell repertoires in COVID-19. Only in-frame clones appear in the TCRdb table, and some are missing; sequencing was by immunoSEQ multiplex PCR. The sample records 300,000 to 400,000 clones, approximately 86% being singletons. The specimen was PBMCs or T cells enriched from blood (not recorded which). The receptors derive from a woman aged 40 to 49 with acute COVID-19. Both conserved end residues are part of each CDR3. The D gene is left open where the match is weak. Expanded clones get a size class; other rows say once, few or many, or leave the size out.

cdr3_aa | cdr3_nt | clone_size | d_call | j_call | v_call
CASSFRDRGLYTF | TGTGCCAGCAGTTTCCGGGACAGGGGACTCTACACCTTC | . | TRBD1 | TRBJ1-2 | TRBV27
CARKTFSGFAEAFF | TGTGCCAGAAAAACGTTTTCGGGGTTTGCTGAAGCTTTCTTT | . | . | TRBJ1-1 | TRBV2
CASSWGTGGGQPQHF | TGTGCCAGCAGCTGGGGGACAGGGGGCGGTCAGCCCCAGCATTTT | . | TRBD1 | TRBJ1-5 | TRBV7-2
CASSLGGGEQFF | TGCGCCAGCAGCTTGGGAGGGGGTGAGCAGTTCTTC | few | . | TRBJ2-1 | TRBV5-1
CASSYEAGQAITGELFF | TGTGCCAGCAGTTACGAGGCGGGACAGGCTATCACCGGGGAGCTGTTTTTT | . | TRBD1 | TRBJ2-2 | TRBV6-2/TRBV6-3
CASSLDGNEQFF | TGTGCCAGCAGCTTAGACGGCAATGAGCAGTTCTTC | . | . | TRBJ2-1 | TRBV11-3
CASSFFVSQGPQHF | TGTGCCAGCAGCTTTTTCGTCAGCCAGGGGCCCCAGCATTTT | . | . | TRBJ1-5 | TRBV7-2
CASSQDWAGGSRYGYTF | TGCGCCAGCAGCCAAGACTGGGCAGGGGGCTCTCGTTATGGCTACACCTTC | . | TRBD1 | TRBJ1-2 | TRBV4-1
CASSLGSSPYEQYF | TGCGCCAGCAGCTTGGGGTCCAGTCCCTACGAGCAGTACTTC | . | . | TRBJ2-7 | TRBV5-1
CASSETSGGAVRNTQYF | TGCGCCAGCAGTGAGACTAGCGGGGGGGCCGTGAGAAATACGCAGTATTTT | . | TRBD2 | TRBJ2-3 | TRBV10-2
CASKLAGTYEQYF | TGTGCCAGCAAACTAGCGGGGACCTACGAGCAGTACTTC | . | TRBD2 | TRBJ2-7 | TRBV6-5
CASSSGGRTDTQYF | TGCGCCAGCAGTTCAGGGGGCCGCACAGATACGCAGTATTTT | . | TRBD1 | TRBJ2-3 | TRBV5-1
CASSLGGWYGYTF | TGTGCCAGCAGTTTGGGAGGTTGGTATGGCTACACCTTC | . | . | TRBJ1-2 | TRBV6-2/TRBV6-3
CASSHIKRAGSGNTIYF | TGTGCCAGCAGCCACATAAAACGGGCGGGCTCTGGAAACACCATATATTTT | . | . | TRBJ1-3 | TRBV14
CASAQTGAGNTIYF | TGTGCTAGTGCCCAGACAGGGGCTGGAAACACCATATATTTT | . | TRBD1 | TRBJ1-3 | TRBV12-5
CASSLERDTQYF | TGTGCCAGCAGCCTGGAGCGAGATACGCAGTATTTT | . | . | TRBJ2-3 | TRBV5-4
CASTGGGLYGYTF | TGTGCCAGCACTGGCGGGGGCTTATATGGCTACACCTTC | . | . | TRBJ1-2 | TRBV2
CASSQGSRQGSQGAGETQYF | TGTGCCAGCAGCCAAGGTTCTCGACAGGGGTCGCAGGGGGCAGGGGAGACCCAGTACTTC | . | TRBD1 | TRBJ2-5 | TRBV4-2
CASSLVPHAGEQYF | TGTGCCAGCAGCTTGGTCCCCCACGCGGGCGAGCAGTACTTC | once | . | TRBJ2-7 | TRBV7-8
CASSFRGQGAEYF | TGTGCCAGCAGTTTCCGAGGTCAGGGGGCGGAGTACTTC | . | TRBD1 | TRBJ2-7 | TRBV12-3/TRBV12-4
CASSLVGTDQETQYF | TGTGCCAGCAGCTTGGTGGGGACTGATCAAGAGACCCAGTACTTC | . | . | TRBJ2-5 | TRBV5-4
CATSRDRRGQQETQYF | TGTGCCACCAGCAGAGATCGGAGGGGGCAACAAGAGACCCAGTACTTC | . | . | TRBJ2-5 | TRBV15
CASSSNGQSYEQYF | TGTGCCAGCAGCTCAAATGGGCAGTCCTACGAGCAGTACTTC | few | . | TRBJ2-7 | TRBV7-9
CASRRDTRVAGGTDTQYF | TGCGCCAGCAGGCGAGATACCAGGGTAGCGGGGGGCACAGATACGCAGTATTTT | . | TRBD2 | TRBJ2-3 | TRBV4-3
CASSRSGDWYEQYF | TGCGCCAGCAGCCGTTCGGGGGATTGGTACGAGCAGTACTTC | . | . | TRBJ2-7 | TRBV5-1
CASSLAQGAQQFF | TGTGCCAGCAGCTTAGCCCAGGGGGCCCAGCAGTTCTTC | . | TRBD1 | TRBJ2-1 | TRBV7-9
CASSLSYRGVYGYTF | TGTGCCAGCAGTTTAAGTTACAGGGGAGTTTATGGCTACACCTTC | . | TRBD1 | TRBJ1-2 | TRBV27
CASTVTGYSYEQYF | TGTGCCAGTACCGTGACAGGGTATTCCTACGAGCAGTACTTC | . | TRBD1 | TRBJ2-7 | TRBV19
CASSQDAHRGLGYGYTF | TGCGCCAGCAGCCAAGATGCTCACAGGGGGCTTGGCTATGGCTACACCTTC | . | TRBD1 | TRBJ1-2 | TRBV4-3
CASSLESGGASDEQFF | TGTGCCAGCAGCTTGGAAAGCGGGGGGGCCTCGGATGAGCAGTTCTTC | . | TRBD2 | TRBJ2-1 | TRBV5-6
CASSFHPPEAFF | TGTGCCAGCAGTTTTCATCCCCCTGAAGCTTTCTTT | . | . | TRBJ1-1 | TRBV27
CASSQGTGRHQPQHF | TGTGCCAGCAGCCAAGGGACAGGGAGACATCAGCCCCAGCATTTT | few | TRBD1 | TRBJ1-5 | TRBV3-1/TRBV3-2
CASSSPGQGARGAGELFF | TGTGCCAGCAGCTCACCGGGACAGGGGGCGCGGGGGGCCGGGGAGCTGTTTTTT | . | TRBD1 | TRBJ2-2 | TRBV7-2
CASSTHRTGQGEKLFF | TGTGCCAGCAGCACACACCGTACTGGACAGGGAGAAAAACTGTTTTTT | . | TRBD1 | TRBJ1-4 | TRBV5-6
CASRPTRGLDFF | TGTGCCAGCAGACCCACTCGGGGGTTGGATTTCTTC | . | . | TRBJ2-1 | TRBV27
CASSEPGQGQYYEQYF | TGTGCCAGCAGCGAACCTGGACAGGGGCAATATTACGAGCAGTACTTC | . | TRBD1 | TRBJ2-7 | TRBV28
CASSEYAINQPQHF | TGTGCCAGCAGTGAGTACGCGATCAATCAGCCCCAGCATTTT | . | . | TRBJ1-5 | TRBV2
CASSLLSSGGSTDTQYF | TGTGCCAGCTCACTCTTATCCAGCGGGGGGTCGACAGATACGCAGTATTTT | . | TRBD2 | TRBJ2-3 | TRBV18
CASRTCLSDEQYF | TGTGCCAGCAGGACTTGCCTGTCTGACGAGCAGTACTTC | . | . | TRBJ2-7 | TRBV6-4
CASSSYRRGRAAKNIQYF | TGTGCCAGCAGCTCCTACCGACGCGGGAGGGCCGCCAAAAACATTCAGTACTTC | . | TRBD2 | TRBJ2-4 | TRBV11-2
CASSPRGQGFSPLHF | TGTGCCAGCAGTCCTAGGGGACAGGGGTTTTCACCCCTCCACTTT | once | TRBD1 | TRBJ1-6 | TRBV27
CASSPGQGAFYTEAFF | TGTGCCAGCAGTCCGGGACAGGGGGCCTTTTACACTGAAGCTTTCTTT | once | TRBD1 | TRBJ1-1 | TRBV7-2
CASRAGGTNTEAFF | TGTGCCAGCAGGGCTGGGGGCACGAACACTGAAGCTTTCTTT | . | . | TRBJ1-1 | TRBV28
CASRNTGGADTIYF | TGCGCCAGCAGAAATACAGGGGGCGCGGACACCATATATTTT | . | TRBD1 | TRBJ1-3 | TRBV5-1
CASSTGTWEKLFF | TGTGCCAGCAGCACCGGGACTTGGGAAAAACTGTTTTTT | . | . | TRBJ1-4 | TRBV7-2
CASSQDLRSDNSPLHF | TGTGCCAGCAGCCAAGATTTGCGGTCGGATAATTCACCCCTCCACTTT | . | . | TRBJ1-6 | TRBV4-2
CASSLRGGSSRALWF | TGTGCCAGCAGCTTACGGGGGGGGTCTAGTCGGGCTCTGTGGTTC | . | TRBD2 | TRBJ2-7 | TRBV11-2
CASSYSSDGPTRDEQFF | TGTGCCAGCAGTTACAGCTCTGATGGCCCCACTAGGGATGAGCAGTTCTTC | . | . | TRBJ2-1 | TRBV6-2/TRBV6-3
CSVGQGYNEQFF | TGCAGCGTAGGACAGGGCTACAATGAGCAGTTCTTC | . | TRBD1 | TRBJ2-1 | TRBV29-1
CSASVPGRADGYTF | TGCAGTGCTAGTGTGCCCGGGAGGGCGGATGGCTACACCTTC | once | . | TRBJ1-2 | TRBV20-1
CASSEAAAYNEQFF | TGTGCCAGCAGTGAAGCGGCTGCCTACAATGAGCAGTTCTTC | few | . | TRBJ2-1 | TRBV2
CASSQVTGAEAFF | TGTGCCAGCAGCCAGGTAACAGGGGCTGAAGCTTTCTTT | once | TRBD1 | TRBJ1-1 | TRBV3-1/TRBV3-2
CASSHGVGGLDIQETQYF | TGTGCCAGCAGCCACGGCGTGGGGGGACTAGACATTCAAGAGACCCAGTACTTC | once | TRBD2 | TRBJ2-5 | TRBV3-1/TRBV3-2
CASSLPGQGIHEQYF | TGTGCCAGCAGTTTGCCGGGACAGGGTATCCACGAGCAGTACTTC | . | TRBD1 | TRBJ2-7 | TRBV28
CASSFDLTGGSTQPQHF | TGTGCCAGCAGTTTCGACTTAACAGGGGGAAGCACTCAGCCCCAGCATTTT | . | TRBD1 | TRBJ1-5 | TRBV28
CASSARGLVAVKLFF | TGTGCCAGCAGCGCGAGGGGGCTGGTCGCTGTAAAACTGTTTTTT | . | TRBD1 | TRBJ1-4 | TRBV5-8